This record looks at one T cell receptor (beta chain) sequence and its context. Its cognate antigen is unknown. This specimen comes from a study of T cell repertoires in cytomegalovirus infection. Looking at the study overall: Signatures in public TCR beta sequences pointed to both CMV infection and matching HLA type.

Trimming took 8 bases from V and 2 from J, leaving 17 bases between them. Per germline, CDR1 SGHAT and CDR2 FQNNGV. The CDR3 totals 15 residues. TCRdb itself ran the reads through MiXCR, one entry per CDR3 protein. The sample records about 350,000 distinct CDR3 sequences, 34% being singletons. This clonotype was sampled from a human donor in good health (CMV status not recorded). Some clones in this sample may be carry-over from other donors' samples. The chain carries TRBV11-2 and TRBJ2-3; the D gene is possibly TRBD1 (5 bases). Source: cultured PBMCs, taken from culture after CMV antigen stimulation. The CDR3 protein is CASARGGVNTDTQYF. The CDR3 DNA follows: TGTGCCAGCGCAAGGGGTGGCGTTAACACAGATACGCAGTATTTT.